This TCR beta chain was recorded in a study of a mutant IDH1 vaccine in newly diagnosed glioma. Study details: Patients received vaccination from 4-6 weeks after radiotherapy alone, or with temozolomide cycles. The treated group averaged 40.4 years old and was roughly 60% male, approximately 38% female. Overall study results and limits: Across multiple MHC alleles, 85% to 95% of patients had vaccine-induced responses.

The time point denotes: week 35, safety follow-up. The investigators gave 300 ug of mutant IDH1 20-mer peptide in each vaccine dose, together with topical imiquimod. Eight vaccinations reached patients in weeks 1, 3, 5, 7, 11, 15, 19 and 23. TCRdb's copy holds only in-frame clones and misses some; the assay was immunoSEQ multiplex PCR. The sample lists tens of thousands of clones, around 94% seen once, with 2% to 2.5% in the top ten. This clone turned up a few times. Antigen: not known. CDR1 is LNHDA, CDR2 SQIVND, per germline (reference sequence). This CDR3 is built from 18 residues. V shed 3 bases, J shed 9 bases, and the junction held 20 bases outside the gene matches.

This TCR was recovered from a man aged 50-60 years with glioma. Source: PBMCs, taken from a glioma patient whose treatment included an IDH1 peptide vaccine. The chain recombines TRBV19 with TRBJ2-4; 7 bases agree with TRBD2. DNA of the CDR3: TGTGCCAGTAGTATCGACGGACCCTCGGGGGGAGTGTGGTCCATTCAGTACTTC. It specifies CASSIDGPSGGVWSIQYF.